This T cell receptor (beta chain) emerged from a study of T cell responses to AZD1222 COVID-19 vaccine. Whole-study results and caveats: The reported proportion of spike-specific TCRs targeting unmutated variant regions was nearly half. Females outnumbered males among donors, who were mostly white British; clonal diversity was possibly underestimated.

In the case of this clone: The antigen is not known.

The assay was immunoSEQ multiplex PCR, and TCRdb's table has in-frame clones only and misses some. The sample lists about 120,000 clones, 88% occurring once. Germline V gene lookup returns CDR1 SGHTA and CDR2 FQGNSA. The CDR3 has 16 residues. The ends lost 1 base at V and 6 bases at J; junction bases unmatched: 5. The sample here was peripheral blood, taken 28 days after the second AZD1222 dose. This clonotype was sampled from an adult who received the AZD1222 COVID-19 vaccine. The J gene is TRBJ2-1, the V gene TRBV7-2, with 11 bases identical to TRBD2. The CDR3 sequence is CASSLVAGGPVNEQFF. The CDR3 DNA follows: TGTGCCAGCAGCTTAGTAGCGGGAGGGCCAGTCAATGAGCAGTTCTTC.